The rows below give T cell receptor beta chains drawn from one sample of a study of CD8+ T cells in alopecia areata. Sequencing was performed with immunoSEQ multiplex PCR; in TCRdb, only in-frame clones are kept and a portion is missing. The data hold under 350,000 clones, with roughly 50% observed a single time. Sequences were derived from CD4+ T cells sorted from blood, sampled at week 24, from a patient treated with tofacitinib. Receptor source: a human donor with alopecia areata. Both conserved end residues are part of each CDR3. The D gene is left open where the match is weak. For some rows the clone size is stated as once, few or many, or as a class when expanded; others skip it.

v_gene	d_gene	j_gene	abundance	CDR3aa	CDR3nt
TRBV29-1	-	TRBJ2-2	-	CSVERGELFF	TGCAGCGTTGAGAGAGGGGAGCTGTTTTTT
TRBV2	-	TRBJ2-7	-	CASSDYGEQYF	TGTGCCAGCAGTGATTATGGCGAGCAGTACTTC
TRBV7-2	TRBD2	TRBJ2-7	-	CASSSGRADYEQYF	TGTGCCAGCAGCTCAGGGAGGGCGGACTACGAGCAGTACTTC
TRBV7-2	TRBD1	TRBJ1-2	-	CASSVRRDRGYGYTF	TGTGCCAGCAGCGTACGCCGGGACAGGGGCTATGGCTACACCTTC
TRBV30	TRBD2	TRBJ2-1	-	CAWSVGLAAKNEQFF	TGTGCCTGGAGTGTTGGACTAGCGGCAAAAAATGAGCAGTTCTTC
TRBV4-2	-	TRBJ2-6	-	CASSQDSAAGANVLTF	TGTGCCAGCAGCCAAGATTCGGCCGCGGGGGCCAACGTCCTGACTTTC
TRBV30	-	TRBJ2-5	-	CAWSVQSGETQYF	TGTGCCTGGAGTGTACAGTCAGGGGAGACCCAGTACTTC
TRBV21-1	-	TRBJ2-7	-	CATLEGQYF	TGTGCCACCCTGGAAGGGCAGTACTTC
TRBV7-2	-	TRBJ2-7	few	CASSSGTGLSSYEQYF	TGTGCCAGCAGCTCGGGGACGGGGCTGAGCTCCTACGAGCAGTACTTC
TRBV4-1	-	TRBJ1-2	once	CASSQAFHYGYTF	TGCGCCAGCAGCCAAGCGTTTCACTATGGCTACACCTTC
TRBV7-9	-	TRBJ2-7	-	CASSLGPAGSYEQYF	TGTGCCAGCAGCTTGGGGCCGGCGGGTTCCTACGAGCAGTACTTC
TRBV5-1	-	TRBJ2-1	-	CASSLEGLPEGEQFF	TGCGCCAGCAGCTTGGAGGGGCTCCCTGAAGGCGAGCAGTTCTTC
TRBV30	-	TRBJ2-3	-	CAWSGGRVRATDTQYF	TGTGCCTGGAGTGGCGGCCGTGTCAGGGCGACAGATACGCAGTATTTT
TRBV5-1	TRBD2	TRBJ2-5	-	CASSLEASGVSQETQYF	TGCGCCAGCAGCTTGGAGGCTAGCGGGGTCTCCCAAGAGACCCAGTACTTC
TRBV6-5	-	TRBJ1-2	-	CASSSDRSYGYTF	TGTGCCAGCAGCTCCGACAGATCCTATGGCTACACCTTC
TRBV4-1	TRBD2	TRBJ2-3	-	CASSQGLAGWTDTQYF	TGCGCCAGCAGCCAGGGTCTAGCGGGGTGGACAGATACGCAGTATTTT
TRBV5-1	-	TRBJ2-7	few	CASSLNPHLEQYF	TGCGCCAGCAGCTTGAACCCACACCTTGAGCAGTACTTC
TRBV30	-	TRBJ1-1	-	CAWRPRDLNTEAFF	TGTGCCTGGAGGCCTAGGGATTTGAACACTGAAGCTTTCTTT
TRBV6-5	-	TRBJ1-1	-	CASSYGSMNTEAFF	TGTGCCAGCAGTTACGGGTCGATGAACACTGAAGCTTTCTTT
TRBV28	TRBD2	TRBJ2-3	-	CASSASGGRDTQYF	TGTGCCAGCAGTGCTAGCGGGGGGCGAGATACGCAGTATTTT
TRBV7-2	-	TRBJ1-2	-	CASSLGRDGYTF	TGTGCCAGCAGCTTAGGCAGGGACGGCTACACCTTC
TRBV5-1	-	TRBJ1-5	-	CASSLEGYSNQPQHF	TGCGCCAGCAGCTTGGAGGGCTATAGCAATCAGCCCCAGCATTTT
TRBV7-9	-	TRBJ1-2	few	CASSLDEGVGYGYTF	TGTGCCAGCAGCTTAGACGAGGGGGTTGGGTATGGCTACACCTTC
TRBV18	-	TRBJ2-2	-	CASSRRDGTTGELFF	TGTGCCAGCTCACGCCGGGACGGTACCACCGGGGAGCTGTTTTTT
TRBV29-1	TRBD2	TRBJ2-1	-	CSVEGSGGAREQFF	TGCAGCGTTGAAGGTAGCGGGGGGGCAAGGGAGCAGTTCTTC
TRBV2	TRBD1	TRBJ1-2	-	CASSEQTTGGYGYTF	TGTGCCAGCAGTGAACAAACGACAGGGGGCTATGGCTACACCTTC
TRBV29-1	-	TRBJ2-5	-	CSVGTQRAETQYF	TGCAGCGTCGGGACACAAAGAGCGGAGACCCAGTACTTC
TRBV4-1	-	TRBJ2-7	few	CASSQEGGEQYF	TGCGCCAGCAGCCAAGAGGGTGGCGAGCAGTACTTC
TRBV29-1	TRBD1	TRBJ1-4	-	CSVEGTTTGKGEKLFF	TGCAGCGTTGAGGGGACCACGACAGGGAAAGGCGAAAAACTGTTTTTT
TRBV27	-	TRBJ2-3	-	CASSSFGVSTDTQYF	TGTGCCAGCAGTTCCTTCGGGGTTAGCACAGATACGCAGTATTTT
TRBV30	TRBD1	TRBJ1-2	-	CAWTKGQDGYTF	TGTGCCTGGACCAAGGGACAGGACGGCTACACCTTC
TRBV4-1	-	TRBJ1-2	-	CASSQVIGPSSRTQWGINGYTF	TGCGCCAGCAGCCAAGTAATAGGGCCCTCCTCCAGGACCCAATGGGGAATCAATGGCTACACCTTC
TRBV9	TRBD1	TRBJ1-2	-	CASSALLGQGGGYTF	TGTGCCAGCAGCGCTCTACTGGGACAGGGAGGCGGCTACACCTTC
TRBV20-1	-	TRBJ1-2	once	CSATLLGGYTF	TGCAGTGCCACACTATTAGGGGGCTACACCTTC
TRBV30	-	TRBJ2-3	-	CAWNGGRTDTQYF	TGTGCCTGGAATGGGGGGCGGACAGATACGCAGTATTTT
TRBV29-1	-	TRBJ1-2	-	CSDFQGGSGYGYTF	TGCAGCGACTTCCAAGGGGGGTCGGGCTATGGCTACACCTTC
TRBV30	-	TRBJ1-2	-	CAWSVGQFYGYTF	TGTGCCTGGAGTGTCGGCCAGTTCTATGGCTACACCTTC
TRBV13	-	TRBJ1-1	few	CATSWGIGNTEAFF	TGTGCCACTTCGTGGGGAATAGGGAACACTGAAGCTTTCTTT
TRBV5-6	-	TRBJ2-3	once	CASSLGRSTDTQYF	TGTGCCAGCAGCTTGGGCAGAAGCACAGATACGCAGTATTTT
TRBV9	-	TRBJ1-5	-	CASGDNQPQHF	TGTGCCAGCGGAGACAATCAGCCCCAGCATTTT
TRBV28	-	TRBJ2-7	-	CASSPALGQVPYEQYF	TGTGCCAGCAGTCCCGCGTTGGGGCAGGTTCCCTACGAGCAGTACTTC
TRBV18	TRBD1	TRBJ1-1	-	CASSAQGANTEAFF	TGTGCCAGCTCAGCCCAGGGGGCGAACACTGAAGCTTTCTTT
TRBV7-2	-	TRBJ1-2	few	CASSTSGPPNYGYTF	TGTGCCAGCAGCACCTCCGGGCCCCCAAACTATGGCTACACCTTC
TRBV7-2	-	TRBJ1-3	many	CASSLGSGSGNTIYF	TGTGCCAGCAGCTTAGGTTCGGGCTCTGGAAACACCATATATTTT
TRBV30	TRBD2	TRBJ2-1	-	CALPRGNSYNEQFF	TGTGCCCTACCGCGGGGGAACTCCTACAATGAGCAGTTCTTC
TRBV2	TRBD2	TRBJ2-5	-	CASSEAEGAGETQYF	TGTGCCAGCAGTGAAGCGGAAGGAGCGGGGGAGACCCAGTACTTC